A few counts support the clone carrying this T cell receptor beta chain. CDR3 size: 14 residues. From germline, CDR1 is MDHEN and CDR2 SYDVKM. Deletions cut 3 bases from V and 4 bases from J, with 9 bases between. Every bit of the isolated RNA underwent reverse transcription, so sequencing read expressed TCRB transcripts. TCRdb keeps only in-frame clones here, not all; method: immunoSEQ multiplex PCR. The sample consists of approximately 400,000 clones, roughly 16% of them appearing once. This sample was taken from a study of beta chain features in type 1 diabetes. This TCR derives from a woman between 18 and 29 years old in good health. The rearrangement links TRBV28 to TRBJ1-4, with no clear D. The sequencing sample was made of naive CD4+ T cells from blood. CDR3 in amino acids: CASSLHSLNEKLFF. CDR3 sequence (DNA): TGTGCCAGCAGTTTGCACTCCCTTAATGAAAAACTGTTTTTT.